This T cell receptor beta chain was identified during a study of T cells in Graves' hyperthyroidism and ophthalmopathy. Concerning this clonotype itself: The antigen is not known.

V dropped 6 bases and J dropped 0; count of bases not matched to a gene: 5. Germline V gene sequence: CDR1 MDHEN, CDR2 SYDVKM. The CDR3 runs to 15 residues. Study conclusions and caveats: Blood also showed most of the thyroid clonotypes that were expanded above 0.001.

RNA transcripts were the template for amplifying TCR beta CDR3 regions. The HTBI primer set drove a first-round RT-PCR of the TCR CDR3. TCRdb reprocessed the multiplex PCR reads with MiXCR, giving one entry per CDR3 protein. This table has fewer than 900,000 distinct CDR3 sequences, 18% appearing once. Hyperthyroidism, newly diagnosed and lasting under 2 months, affected patients aged 18 to 65. PBMCs were derived from under 13 ml fresh peripheral blood. The clonotype originates from a woman between 50 and 59 years old with Graves' hyperthyroidism that later progressed to Graves' ophthalmopathy. The chain carries TRBV28 and TRBJ2-7; 10 bases line up with TRBD2. The specimen was blood. The CDR3 nucleotides read TGTGCCAGCAGCTCCAGCGGGAGGGCCTCCTACGAGCAGTACTTC. This encodes CASSSSGRASYEQYF.